This TCR beta chain was profiled in a study of neurological immune-mediated disorders. Broader study findings: HTLV-1-associated myelopathy showed the most TCR clonal expansion; multiple sclerosis the least, below healthy controls.

In TCRdb, the 5' RACE reads were re-called with MiXCR into one record per CDR3 protein. The repertoire includes more than 45,000 distinct CDR3 sequences, over 3% of them detected once, and 5.5% to 6% sits in the top ten. This clonotype has at least ten counts. The antigen remains undetermined. This CDR3 has 16 amino acids. Germline CDR1 DFQATT, CDR2 SNEGSKA (reference sequence). Trimming removed 1 base from V and 5 bases from J; junction bases left unmatched: 11. This clonotype originated in a man in his forties with multiple sclerosis. The sample was PBMCs. The rearrangement uses TRBV20-1 and TRBJ2-3, with TRBD1 matching 8 bases. Here the CDR3 reads CSARVGGQGAGDTQYF. The CDR3 DNA reads TGCAGTGCTAGAGTTGGTGGCCAGGGGGCGGGAGATACGCAGTATTTT.